The 32 T cell receptor beta chains reported below all come from one sample, sequenced in a study of CD8 T cells in Susac syndrome. With random hexamers, reverse transcription was performed on about 0.5 to 1 ug of RNA. TCRdb re-derived calls from the immunoSEQ multiplex PCR reads in MiXCR, one entry per CDR3 protein. The sample has some 100,000 distinct CDR3 sequences; 95% are singletons. The sequencing sample was made of CD8+ T cells from PBMCs. The receptors shown here come from a human donor with Susac syndrome.

About this clonotype: At one end the junction does not follow the germline gene, possibly because of a read error. The chain links TRBV5-1 to TRBJ1-1; 7 bases fit TRBD1. Germline V lookup: CDR1 SGHRS, CDR2 YFSETQ. This CDR3 has 15 amino acids. In DNA, the CDR3 is TGCGCCAGCACCTTGCGGGACAGCAGGAACACTGAAGCTTTCTTT. It codes for CASTLRDSRNTEAFF.

This rearrangement joins TRBV4-1 to TRBJ2-5, with TRBD1 matching 7 bases. With V trimmed by 4 bases and J by 5 bases, 7 bases remained unmatched. Germline CDR1 and CDR2: MGHRA and YSYEKL. The CDR3 extends over 14 amino acids. CDR3 amino acids: CASSPRQGSETQYF. CDR3 DNA sequence: TGCGCCAGCAGCCCACGACAGGGAAGCGAGACCCAGTACTTC.

The rearrangement links TRBV9 to TRBJ2-7; a weak D match, TRBD2 (7 bases). The ends were cut back, 5 bases at V and 3 bases at J, with 18 bases in the middle. Germline V gene lookup returns CDR1 SGDLS and CDR2 YYNGEE. The CDR3 sequence is 15 residues long. The CDR3 DNA reads TGTGCCAGCAGTGAGGGGGGGACTCAGGGCTACGAGCAGTACTTC. Translated, it gives CASSEGGTQGYEQYF.

The chain is built from TRBV20-1 and TRBJ1-1; D may be TRBD1 (5 bases). This CDR3 is built from 12 residues. CDR1 DFQATT and CDR2 SNEGSKA come from the germline V gene (reference sequence). Deletions cut 8 bases from V and 6 bases from J, with 16 bases between. The CDR3 DNA follows: TGCAGTCCTGTCGGGGGAGATGCTGAAGCTTTCTTT. It is translated as CSPVGGDAEAFF.

This clonotype occurred once. The chain joins TRBV2 to TRBJ2-1; D unclear. The CDR3 totals 13 residues. V gave up 11 bases and J gave up 4 bases, with 15 bases separating them. CDR1 is SNHLY, CDR2 FYNNEI, per germline. In DNA form, the CDR3 reads TGTGCCGGTGACTTGATCGGTTACAATGAGCAGTTCTTC. Amino acid sequence: CAGDLIGYNEQFF.

The CDR3 here is CASSPGSSYNEQFF. DNA of the CDR3: TGTGCCAGCAGTCCCGGAAGCTCCTACAATGAGCAGTTCTTC. The chain is built from TRBV6-2 or TRBV6-3 and TRBJ2-1; D gene ambiguous. V was trimmed by 5 bases and J by 0 bases, leaving 8 bases between them. Germline-derived CDR1 and CDR2 are MNHEY and SVGEGT. CDR3 length equals 14 residues.

This chain links TRBV18 with TRBJ2-3; 13 bases align to TRBD2. Germline V gene lookup returns CDR1 KGHSH and CDR2 LQKENI. J gave up 6 bases and V 3 bases, and 6 bases lay outside the gene matches. This CDR3 contains 16 residues. In DNA, the CDR3 is TGTGCCAGCTCACCCGGACTAGCGGGAGAGATGGATACGCAGTATTTT. Translation gives CASSPGLAGEMDTQYF.

J is TRBJ2-1 and V is TRBV12-5; D uncertain. This CDR3 comprises 11 residues. Trimming removed 2 bases at V and 7 bases at J, with 3 bases between. The germline V gene encodes CDR1 LGHNT and CDR2 FRNRAP. The CDR3 DNA sequence: TGTGCTAGTGGTTTGTCAAATGAGCAGTTCTTC. Its translation is CASGLSNEQFF.

The rearrangement joins TRBV29-1 to TRBJ1-4, with D perhaps matching TRBD1 (5 bases). The CDR3 has 13 residues. Germline V lookup: CDR1 SQVTM, CDR2 ANQGSEA. Trimming cost V 3 bases and J 7 bases, with 12 bases left between them. The CDR3 DNA is TGCAGCGTTGACGGAGGGGCGGGTGAAAAACTGTTTTTT. Amino acid sequence: CSVDGGAGEKLFF.

For the CDR3, the DNA is TGTGCCAGCAGCTTAAGGGCGGGAATACACAATGAGCAGTTCTTC. Its protein is CASSLRAGIHNEQFF. V and J are TRBV11-2 and TRBJ2-1; D might be TRBD2 (6 bases). V lost 2 bases to trimming and J lost 5 bases, with 13 bases between them. The CDR3 runs to 15 residues. Germline V gene lookup returns CDR1 SGHAT and CDR2 FQNNGV.

The J gene is TRBJ2-5, the V gene TRBV7-7, with D possibly being TRBD2 (6 bases). The CDR3 extends over 14 amino acids. Per germline, CDR1 SSHAT and CDR2 FNYEAQ (reference sequence). V gave up 5 bases and J gave up 3 bases, with 13 bases separating them. The CDR3 nucleotides read TGTGCCAGCAGCCCCGGGACTCCCGAAGAGACCCAGTACTTC. As protein: CASSPGTPEETQYF.

The chain links TRBV18 to TRBJ2-5; D perhaps matches TRBD2 (5 bases). Germline lookup yields CDR1 KGHSH and CDR2 LQKENI. Deletions cut 3 bases from V and 2 bases from J, with 7 bases between. CDR3 length: 13 amino acids. The CDR3 reads CASSPDSQETQYF. The CDR3 DNA follows: TGTGCCAGCTCACCGGACTCTCAAGAGACCCAGTACTTC.

V usage is TRBV2 and J usage is TRBJ2-3; a possible D gene is TRBD2 (6 bases). Germline-derived CDR1 and CDR2 are SNHLY and FYNNEI. The CDR3 runs to 15 residues. The V gene lost 8 bases and the J gene lost 5 bases, with 20 bases spanning the gap. CDR3 residues: CASGRYLASGDTQYF. Written as DNA, the CDR3 is TGTGCCAGCGGGAGGTATCTAGCGTCGGGAGATACGCAGTATTTT.

This chain connects TRBV7-2 to TRBJ2-7; TRBD2 might be the D (7 bases). The CDR3 loop spans 16 amino acids. CDR1 is SGHTA, CDR2 FQGNSA, per germline. V was trimmed by 6 bases and J by 2 bases, leaving 20 bases between them. In nucleotides, the CDR3 is TGTGCCAGCAGATATTCAGGGGAGGGGTATACCTACGAGCAGTACTTC. Translating gives CASRYSGEGYTYEQYF. The whole variable domain, filled in from reference TRBV7-2 and TRBJ2-7, reads GAGVSQSPSNKVTEKGKDVELRCDPISGHTALYWYRQSLGQGLEFLIYFQGNSAPDKSGLPSDRFSAERTGGSVSTLTIQRTQQEDSAVYLCASRYSGEGYTYEQYFGPGTRLTVT.

The chain carries TRBV3-1 and TRBJ2-1; D not resolved. The V gene lost 1 base and the J gene lost 8 bases, with 12 bases spanning the gap. The CDR3 is 14 residues long. In germline, CDR1 is LGHDT, CDR2 YNNKEL (reference sequence). The CDR3 sequence: CASSQAPSFHEQFF. CDR3 in DNA: TGTGCCAGCAGCCAAGCTCCCAGCTTCCATGAGCAGTTCTTC.

The rearrangement joins TRBV5-1 to TRBJ2-5; D gene unclear. V was cut by 0 bases and J by 0 bases, with 6 bases left in between. The CDR3 is made up of 14 amino acids. Germline V CDR1 and CDR2: SGHRS, YFSETQ. This CDR3 reads CASSLGRYQETQYF. The CDR3 DNA reads TGCGCCAGCAGCTTGGGGCGTTACCAAGAGACCCAGTACTTC.

The J gene is TRBJ2-7, the V gene TRBV18; D perhaps matches TRBD1 (5 bases). Between the trimmed V and J ends, which lost 0 bases and 5 bases, there was a span of 11 bases. The CDR3 has 14 residues. Germline CDR1 reads KGHSH; CDR2 reads LQKENI. CDR3 loop: CASSPPSRVNEQYF. The CDR3, as DNA: TGTGCCAGCTCACCACCGTCCAGGGTCAACGAGCAGTACTTC.

The V call is TRBV15, the J call TRBJ2-4; D perhaps matches TRBD1 (5 bases). V was clipped by 5 bases and J by 1 base, with 9 bases between them. The CDR3 runs to 14 residues. Germline CDR1 reads LNHNV; CDR2 reads YYDKDF (reference sequence). CDR3 amino acids: CATSVHRAKNIQYF. In DNA form, the CDR3 reads TGTGCCACCAGCGTACACAGGGCCAAAAACATTCAGTACTTC. The full variable domain, with the rest looked up from reference TRBV15 and TRBJ2-4, is DAMVIQNPRYQVTQFGKPVTLSCSQTLNHNVMYWYQQKSSQAPKLLFHYYDKDFNNEADTPDNFQSRRPNTSFCFLDIRSPGLGDTAMYLCATSVHRAKNIQYFGAGTRLSVL.

The V call is TRBV7-9, the J call TRBJ2-1; D remains unclear. V lost 2 bases and J lost 5, with 7 bases in between. The CDR3 consists of 13 residues. Germline assignment: CDR1 SEHNR and CDR2 FQNEAQ (reference sequence). The CDR3 nucleotides read TGTGCCAGCAGCTTACTTGGAAACAATGAGCAGTTCTTC. Its translation is CASSLLGNNEQFF.

CDR3 region: CASIPERAPAEAFF. The CDR3 nucleotides are TGTGCCAGCATCCCGGAGCGGGCGCCGGCTGAAGCTTTCTTT. The chain recombines TRBV12-3 or TRBV12-4 with TRBJ1-1, with D uncertain. CDR3 length: 14 residues. The V gene lost 7 bases and the J gene lost 6 bases, with 18 bases spanning the gap.

V gene TRBV20-1 combines with J gene TRBJ2-7, with D unclear. The CDR3 contains 11 residues. CDR1 is DFQATT, CDR2 SNEGSKA, per germline (reference sequence). V dropped 3 bases and J dropped 13 bases, with 16 bases sitting between them. CDR3 amino acids: CSASAIGTTYF. CDR3 bases: TGCAGTGCTAGTGCAATTGGTACTACTTACTTC.

The chain couples TRBV2 to TRBJ1-5; D remains ambiguous. Trimming cost V 4 bases and J 8 bases, with 15 bases left between them. The CDR3 extends over 14 amino acids. Germline lookup yields CDR1 SNHLY and CDR2 FYNNEI. Here the CDR3 reads CASSGDPAPEPQHF. The CDR3 nucleotides are TGTGCCAGCAGTGGTGACCCTGCCCCGGAGCCCCAGCATTTT.

The V gene is TRBV12-3 or TRBV12-4, the J gene TRBJ1-3; 12 nucleotides align to TRBD1. The CDR3 is made up of 13 amino acids. The V segment lost 8 bases and the J segment 4 bases; nucleotides outside the gene matches: 0. The CDR3, as DNA: TGTGCCAGCGGGACAGGGGGCGGAAACACCATATATTTT. Amino acids: CASGTGGGNTIYF.

V is TRBV29-1 and J is TRBJ2-5; 7 bases fit TRBD1. The CDR3 consists of 13 residues. CDR1 is SQVTM and CDR2 is ANQGSEA in the germline V gene. The trim removed 3 bases at V and 0 bases at J, leaving 1 base unmatched. In DNA, the CDR3 is TGCAGCGTTGAGACAGGGAACCAAGAGACCCAGTACTTC. Residues: CSVETGNQETQYF. Using reference TRBV29-1 and TRBJ2-5 for the parts outside the CDR3, the full variable domain is SAVISQKPSRDICQRGTSLTIQCQVDSQVTMMFWYRQQPGQSLTLIATANQGSEATYESGFVIDKFPISRPNLTFSTLTVSNMSPEDSSIYLCSVETGNQETQYFGPGTRLLVL.

The V call is TRBV27, the J call TRBJ1-2; D gene unclear. Germline lookup yields CDR1 MNHEY and CDR2 SMNVEV (reference sequence). The CDR3 is 15 residues long. The V end lost 6 bases, the J end lost 3 bases, and 17 bases lay between the germline ends. The CDR3: CASSPGPSLDYGYTF. The CDR3 nucleotides read TGTGCCAGCAGCCCCGGGCCCTCCTTGGACTATGGCTACACCTTC.

This chain links TRBV18 with TRBJ1-4, with TRBD1 matching 9 bases. After removal of 5 bases from V and 7 bases from J, the junction contained 5 bases not matched to a gene. The V gene's germline CDR1 is KGHSH and CDR2 LQKENI. CDR3 length: 14 amino acids. Here the CDR3 DNA reads TGTGCCAGCTCAAATACAGGGGGCGGTGAAAAACTGTTTTTT. This translates into CASSNTGGGEKLFF.

The chain recombines TRBV4-1 with TRBJ1-2, with 7 nucleotides matching TRBD1. After removal of 3 bases from V and 3 bases from J, the junction contained 7 bases not matched to a gene. The CDR3 is 15 residues long. Germline CDR1 reads MGHRA; CDR2 reads YSYEKL. The chain's CDR3 is CASSQTTGTYYGYTF. CDR3 DNA: TGCGCCAGCAGCCAGACGACAGGGACCTACTATGGCTACACCTTC.

The genes are TRBV27 and TRBJ2-7; TRBD2 aligns across 9 bases. V trimming: 5 bases; J trimming: 2 bases; junction bases outside the gene matches: 10. The CDR3 has 16 residues. The germline gives CDR1 MNHEY, CDR2 SMNVEV (reference sequence). In nucleotides, the CDR3 is TGTGCCAGCAGTCCATTCGGGACTAGCCGAACCTACGAGCAGTACTTC. Translated, it gives CASSPFGTSRTYEQYF.

The genes are TRBV4-1 and TRBJ2-7; the D gene could be TRBD1 or TRBD2 (6 bases each). Trimming shortened V by 4 bases and J by 2 bases, and 18 bases separated the two germline ends. Germline V gene sequence: CDR1 MGHRA, CDR2 YSYEKL. The CDR3 has 16 amino acids. The CDR3 region is CASSPGASGPAYEQYF. The CDR3 DNA reads TGCGCCAGCAGCCCAGGGGCGAGCGGGCCTGCCTACGAGCAGTACTTC.

The chain combines TRBV15 with TRBJ2-2, with unresolved D. The germline V gene has CDR1 LNHNV and CDR2 YYDKDF (reference sequence). V lost 2 bases, J lost 4 bases, and 8 bases lay in between. The CDR3 totals 14 residues. In DNA form, the CDR3 reads TGTGCCACCAGCAGAATTGTGGTCACCGGGGAGCTGTTTTTT. Its translation is CATSRIVVTGELFF.

The chain has TRBV4-1 and TRBJ1-1, with D maybe TRBD1 (5 bases). Trimming shortened V by 1 base and J by 6 bases, and 12 bases separated the two germline ends. The germline CDR1 and CDR2 sequences are MGHRA and YSYEKL. The CDR3 totals 14 residues. In DNA form, the CDR3 reads TGCGCCAGCAGCCAAGGTCCAGGGACCCCTGAAGCTTTCTTT. Amino acid sequence: CASSQGPGTPEAFF.

This clonotype has just one count. This chain joins TRBV27 and TRBJ2-3; D perhaps matches TRBD2 (6 bases). The CDR3 has 13 residues. V lost 8 bases and J lost 5, with 14 bases in between. Germline V gives CDR1 MNHEY, CDR2 SMNVEV (reference sequence). The CDR3 sequence is CASRHSGLDTQYF. CDR3 DNA: TGTGCCAGCCGTCACTCGGGACTAGATACGCAGTATTTT.